This T cell receptor (beta chain) appears in the sequencing data of a study of cytomegalovirus exposure and HLA in healthy donors. With 60 Vbeta and 13 Jbeta primers, the PCR was carried out. Assay used: immunoSEQ multiplex PCR; TCRdb lists only in-frame clones, some missing. The top ten hold about 3% of the sample, which has more than 95,000 clones, approximately 17% seen once. As to this clone: The target antigen is unknown.

Germline V CDR1 and CDR2: SNHLY, FYNNEI. The V and J ends lost 5 bases and 6 bases respectively, with 10 bases between them. CDR3 size: 13 residues. Study-level points and caveats: Among the most significant clusters, several appeared linked to common viral pathogens in a later analysis.

The TCR originated in a female donor in good health and CMV-seropositive. The sample consisted of PBMCs. The chain couples TRBV2 to TRBJ2-2, with no clear D. The DNA of the CDR3 is TGTGCCAGCAGTACAGTCTTCGCCGGGGAGCTGTTTTTT. It is translated as CASSTVFAGELFF.